These 25 T cell receptor beta chains came from one sample sequenced in a study of STAT5B mutations in CD4+ large granular lymphocyte leukemia. Generated by immunoSEQ multiplex PCR, the TCRdb table keeps only in-frame clones and is missing some. Counted here are 37,000 or so clones, 84% occurring once; the ten biggest clones make up approximately 0.35%. Sequencing was done on a sample of CD4+ T cells from blood buffy coats. All receptors derive from a human donor in good health.

V is TRBV30 and J is TRBJ1-6; no definite D call. The V gene lost 3 bases and the J gene lost 9 bases, with 9 bases spanning the gap. The CDR3 runs to 12 residues. Looked up from germline, CDR1 is GTSNPN and CDR2 is SVGIG (reference sequence). The CDR3 nucleotides read TGTGCCTGGAGGATTCTCGGTTCACCCCTCCACTTT. This gives the protein CAWRILGSPLHF.

The chain carries TRBV30 and TRBJ1-1; a weak D match, TRBD1 (6 bases). Germline values: CDR1 GTSNPN, CDR2 SVGIG (reference sequence). Deletions cut 7 bases from V and 1 base from J, with 25 bases between. The CDR3 is 17 amino acids. This chain's CDR3 is CASFQVGVRGQNTEAFF. CDR3 sequence (DNA): TGTGCCTCTTTCCAGGTAGGGGTCCGGGGACAGAACACTGAAGCTTTCTTT.

The rearrangement joins TRBV19 to TRBJ1-1, with a weak D call TRBD1 (5 bases). Germline CDR1 is LNHDA and CDR2 is SQIVND (reference sequence). There are 14 residues in the CDR3. V was cut by 3 bases and J by 1 base, with 9 bases left in between. The CDR3 DNA follows: TGTGCCAGTAGTATCGAGGGGTGGAACACTGAAGCTTTCTTT. Translating it yields CASSIEGWNTEAFF.

The chain recombines TRBV4-3 with TRBJ2-2; D is uncertain. V was pared by 4 bases and J by 0 bases, with 18 bases between. The germline V gene has CDR1 LGHNA and CDR2 YSLEER. CDR3 length: 18 amino acids. CDR3 residues: CASSRHKVGQANTGELFF. The CDR3 DNA follows: TGCGCCAGCAGCCGACACAAAGTCGGGCAGGCGAACACCGGGGAGCTGTTTTTT.

This clone was recorded a few times. The chain is built from TRBV6-5 and TRBJ1-6, with 7 bases identical to TRBD1. J lost 7 bases, V lost 5 bases, and 5 bases had no gene match. The CDR3 is 14 residues long. CDR1 is MNHEY and CDR2 is SVGAGI in the germline V gene. Written as DNA, the CDR3 is TGTGCCAGCAGTCCCGACAGGGCAAATTCACCCCTCCACTTT. Protein sequence: CASSPDRANSPLHF.

V gene TRBV9 combines with J gene TRBJ2-7; D is undetermined. The CDR3 is 15 amino acids. Between the trimmed V and J ends, which lost 0 bases and 2 bases, there was a span of 12 bases. In germline, CDR1 is SGDLS, CDR2 YYNGEE. The CDR3 bases are TGTGCCAGCAGCGTAGGGGCGGAGTATACCTACGAGCAGTACTTC. Translated: CASSVGAEYTYEQYF.

The chain links TRBV9 to TRBJ1-4; 12 positions agree with TRBD1. Losses at the gene ends were 0 bases for V and 8 bases for J; bases not matched to a gene: 2. The CDR3 extends over 15 amino acids. Germline V lookup: CDR1 SGDLS, CDR2 YYNGEE. The CDR3 DNA sequence: TGTGCCAGCAGCGTAGCTGGGACAGGGGGCGAAAAACTGTTTTTT. It codes for CASSVAGTGGEKLFF.

V gene TRBV6-5 combines with J gene TRBJ1-1; D gene uncertain. Germline V gene data show CDR1 as MNHEY and CDR2 as SVGAGI. V lost 8 bases to trimming and J lost 1 base, with 5 bases between them. This CDR3 spans 11 amino acids. The CDR3 region is CASGENTEAFF. CDR3 DNA: TGTGCCAGCGGAGAGAACACTGAAGCTTTCTTT.

J is TRBJ1-2 and V is TRBV5-4; the match to TRBD1 covers 7 bases. Germline trimming cut 0 bases from V and 0 bases from J; bases unmatched to any gene: 5. Germline lookup yields CDR1 SGHNT and CDR2 YYREEE (reference sequence). This CDR3 has 16 residues. The CDR3 loop reads CASSLGQGRTNYGYTF. CDR3 nucleotides: TGTGCCAGCAGCTTGGGACAGGGCCGAACTAACTATGGCTACACCTTC.

The CDR3 region is CASSGPRNTEAFF. The CDR3 region has the DNA TGTGCCAGCAGTGGTCCCCGGAACACTGAAGCTTTCTTT. The rearrangement uses TRBV6-6 and TRBJ1-1; D call uncertain. Germline loops: CDR1 MNHNY, CDR2 SVGAGI (reference sequence). The CDR3 runs to 13 residues. Between the trimmed V and J ends, which lost 5 bases and 1 base, there was a span of 8 bases.

The chain couples TRBV11-2 to TRBJ2-5; the match to TRBD1 covers 9 bases. Germline V gene sequence: CDR1 SGHAT, CDR2 FQNNGV. This CDR3 has 13 residues. Trimming at V came to 4 bases and at J to 5 bases, leaving 2 bases not matched to a gene. CDR3 nucleotide sequence: TGTGCCAGCAGCTATGACAGGGGGGAGACCCAGTACTTC. Protein sequence: CASSYDRGETQYF.

The rearrangement links TRBV10-2 to TRBJ2-7, with 7 positions matching TRBD1. Germline lookup yields CDR1 WSHSY and CDR2 SAAADI. The CDR3 extends over 13 amino acids. V shed 3 bases, J shed 4 bases, and the junction held 3 bases outside the gene matches. This chain's CDR3 is CASSEQGNYEQYF. The CDR3 nucleotides are TGCGCCAGCAGTGAACAGGGGAATTACGAGCAGTACTTC.

The chain links TRBV7-2 to TRBJ1-5; D gene unclear. Germline V CDR1 and CDR2: SGHTA, FQGNSA. V was cut by 2 bases and J by 4 bases, with 12 bases left in between. The CDR3 covers 15 residues. This chain's CDR3 is CASSLNSQWNQPQHF. As DNA, the CDR3 is TGTGCCAGCAGCTTAAACTCCCAATGGAATCAGCCCCAGCATTTT.

The gene calls are TRBV19 and TRBJ2-3, with 8 bases lining up with TRBD2. The CDR3 sequence is 13 residues long. J was trimmed by 6 bases and V by 6 bases; bases with no gene match: 5. CDR1 LNHDA and CDR2 SQIVND come from the germline V gene (reference sequence). CDR3 region: CASSLRGGDTQYF. The CDR3 DNA is TGTGCCAGTAGCCTCCGCGGGGGGGATACGCAGTATTTT.

The V gene is TRBV5-4, the J gene TRBJ2-1, with unresolved D. Germline CDR1 reads SGHNT; CDR2 reads YYREEE (reference sequence). Trimming shortened V by 6 bases and J by 0 bases, and 10 bases separated the two germline ends. This CDR3 region has 14 residues. The chain's CDR3 is CASKESSSYNEQFF. Written as DNA, the CDR3 is TGTGCCAGCAAAGAGTCGAGCTCCTACAATGAGCAGTTCTTC. The full variable domain, its missing parts supplied by reference TRBV5-4 and TRBJ2-1, is ETGVTQSPTHLIKTRGQQVTLRCSSQSGHNTVSWYQQALGQGPQFIFQYYREEENGRGNFPPRFSGLQFPNYSSELNVNALELDDSALYLCASKESSSYNEQFFGPGTRLTVL.

The V call is TRBV19, the J call TRBJ2-1; 8 positions agree with TRBD1. The junction had 11 bases not matched to a gene; V was cut back by 9 bases and J by 4 bases. Germline V lookup: CDR1 LNHDA, CDR2 SQIVND (reference sequence). The CDR3 is 15 amino acids. CDR3 region: CASYHTGGPYNEQFF. The CDR3 coding sequence is TGTGCCAGCTACCACACAGGGGGACCTTACAATGAGCAGTTCTTC. The full variable domain, with the rest looked up from reference TRBV19 and TRBJ2-1, is DGGITQSPKYLFRKEGQNVTLSCEQNLNHDAMYWYRQDPGQGLRLIYYSQIVNDFQKGDIAEGYSVSREKKESFPLTVTSAQKNPTAFYLCASYHTGGPYNEQFFGPGTRLTVL.

The genes are TRBV5-1 and TRBJ2-1, with D possibly TRBD2 on 7 matching bases. This CDR3 has 16 residues. The ends were cut back, 3 bases at V and 8 bases at J, with 21 bases in the middle. The germline gives CDR1 SGHRS, CDR2 YFSETQ. CDR3 bases: TGCGCCAGCAGCTGGGGGGGGACATCCGGGGGTGATGAGCAGTTCTTC. Its protein is CASSWGGTSGGDEQFF.

The chain employs TRBV7-9 and TRBJ2-1; D remains unclear. Germline V gene lookup returns CDR1 SEHNR and CDR2 FQNEAQ (reference sequence). There are 13 residues in the CDR3. The V end was cut by 1 base, the J end by 9 bases, with 10 bases between. The CDR3 DNA reads TGTGCCAGCAGCTTAGAAGGATGGGGTGAGCAGTTCTTC. Translating it yields CASSLEGWGEQFF. The variable domain in full, with the rest retrieved from reference TRBV7-9 and TRBJ2-1, is DTGVSQNPRHKITKRGQNVTFRCDPISEHNRLYWYRQTLGQGPEFLTYFQNEAQLEKSRLLSDRFSAERPKGSFSTLEIQRTEQGDSAMYLCASSLEGWGEQFFGPGTRLTVL.

V usage is TRBV19 and J usage is TRBJ2-2, with 8 bases lining up with TRBD1. Germline loops: CDR1 LNHDA, CDR2 SQIVND (reference sequence). This CDR3 has 17 amino acids. V was pared by 3 bases and J by 1 base, with 7 bases of the junction left unmatched. The CDR3 bases are TGTGCCAGTAGTATTAGTGAGGGGACAGGGAACACCGGGGAGCTGTTTTTT. This translates into CASSISEGTGNTGELFF.

This clone was counted only a few times. This chain links TRBV10-3 with TRBJ2-3; TRBD1 matches at 10 bases. V gave up 2 bases and J gave up 2 bases; unmatched junction bases: 4. In germline, CDR1 is ENHRY, CDR2 SYGVKD. The CDR3 is 16 residues long. CDR3 nucleotides: TGTGCCATCAGTGAGGGACAGGGGGGATCCACAGATACGCAGTATTTT. This translates into CAISEGQGGSTDTQYF.

The chain joins TRBV5-1 to TRBJ1-4; 9 bases match TRBD1. The germline V gene has CDR1 SGHRS and CDR2 YFSETQ. Trimming removed 4 bases from V and 8 bases from J; junction bases left unmatched: 6. The CDR3 sequence is 14 residues long. CDR3 coding DNA: TGCGCCAGCAGCACTAGGACAGGGGCGGAAAAACTGTTTTTT. This codes for CASSTRTGAEKLFF.

This chain links TRBV19 with TRBJ2-5; the match to TRBD2 covers 7 bases. Germline V gives CDR1 LNHDA, CDR2 SQIVND (reference sequence). The V and J ends lost 3 bases and 3 bases, in that order; junction bases with no gene match: 10. CDR3 size: 16 residues. In DNA form, the CDR3 reads TGTGCCAGTAGTATGGGGCTAGCGGAGACCGAAGAGACCCAGTACTTC. It is translated as CASSMGLAETEETQYF.

The genes are TRBV9 and TRBJ2-2; 12 bases agree with TRBD1. The ends lost 0 bases at V and 6 bases at J; junction bases unmatched: 6. Germline V gene sequence: CDR1 SGDLS, CDR2 YYNGEE. This CDR3 spans 17 amino acids. The CDR3 sequence: CASSVGPGQGAAGELFF. DNA for the CDR3: TGTGCCAGCAGCGTAGGACCGGGACAGGGGGCGGCCGGGGAGCTGTTTTTT.

The chain is built from TRBV2 and TRBJ2-6; TRBD1 matches 7 bases. This CDR3 contains 17 residues. J lost 1 base, V lost 3 bases, and 6 bases had no gene match. Looked up from germline, CDR1 is SNHLY and CDR2 is FYNNEI. CDR3 coding DNA: TGTGCCAGCAGTGAGAGGGGGCGCTTATCTGGGGCCAACGTCCTGACTTTC. Its translation: CASSERGRLSGANVLTF.

The chain uses TRBV7-2 and TRBJ2-2; TRBD1 or TRBD2 may be the D gene (5 bases each). Trimming stripped 3 bases from V and 3 bases from J, with 8 bases between. The CDR3 contains 14 residues. CDR1 is SGHTA and CDR2 is FQGNSA in the germline V gene. The CDR3 nucleotides read TGTGCCAGCAGCTTCGGGGCTCACACCGGGGAGCTGTTTTTT. Amino acid sequence: CASSFGAHTGELFF. The full variable domain, its missing parts supplied by reference TRBV7-2 and TRBJ2-2, is GAGVSQSPSNKVTEKGKDVELRCDPISGHTALYWYRQSLGQGLEFLIYFQGNSAPDKSGLPSDRFSAERTGGSVSTLTIQRTQQEDSAVYLCASSFGAHTGELFFGEGSRLTVL.